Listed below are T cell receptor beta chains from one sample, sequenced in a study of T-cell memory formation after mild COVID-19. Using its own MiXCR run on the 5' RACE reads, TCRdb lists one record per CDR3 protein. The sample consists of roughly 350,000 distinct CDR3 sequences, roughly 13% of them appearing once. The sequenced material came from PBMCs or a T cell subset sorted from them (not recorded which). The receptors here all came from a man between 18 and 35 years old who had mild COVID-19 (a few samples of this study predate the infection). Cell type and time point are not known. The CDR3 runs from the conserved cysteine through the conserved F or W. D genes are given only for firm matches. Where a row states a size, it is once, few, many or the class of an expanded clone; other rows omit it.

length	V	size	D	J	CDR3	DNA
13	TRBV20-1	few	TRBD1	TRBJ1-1	CSARRTGDTEAFF	TGCAGTGCTAGACGCACAGGGGACACTGAAGCTTTCTTT
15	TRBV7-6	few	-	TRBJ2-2	CASSFEGRGIGELFF	TGTGCCAGCAGCTTTGAGGGCAGAGGTATTGGGGAGCTGTTTTTT
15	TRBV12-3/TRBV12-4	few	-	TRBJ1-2	CASPAGVHFDYGYTF	TGTGCCAGCCCGGCAGGGGTCCACTTCGACTATGGCTACACCTTC
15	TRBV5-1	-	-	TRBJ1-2	CASSINQPHNYGYTF	TGCGCCAGCAGCATCAATCAACCCCACAACTATGGCTACACCTTC
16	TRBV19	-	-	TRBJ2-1	CASTPWGDSSYNEQFF	TGTGCCAGTACCCCTTGGGGGGACAGTTCCTACAATGAGCAGTTCTTC
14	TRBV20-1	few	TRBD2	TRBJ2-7	CSATERGRSYEQYF	TGCAGTGCTACCGAGCGGGGCCGCTCCTACGAGCAGTACTTC
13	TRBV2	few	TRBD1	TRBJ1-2	CASSDDRDHGYTF	TGTGCCAGCAGTGATGACAGGGACCATGGCTACACCTTC
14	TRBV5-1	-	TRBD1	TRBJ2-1	CASSAGQVGDEQFF	TGCGCCAGCAGCGCCGGACAGGTCGGGGATGAGCAGTTCTTC
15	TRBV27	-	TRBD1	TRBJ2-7	CASSLSDRVSYEQYF	TGTGCCAGCAGTTTATCAGACAGGGTATCCTACGAGCAGTACTTC
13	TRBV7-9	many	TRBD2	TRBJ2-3	CASSFGGRDTQYF	TGTGCCAGCAGCTTCGGGGGGAGAGATACGCAGTATTTT
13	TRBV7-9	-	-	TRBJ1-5	CASSLTANQPQHF	TGTGCCAGCAGCTTGACAGCAAATCAGCCCCAGCATTTT
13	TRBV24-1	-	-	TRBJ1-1	CATSDLLRTEAFF	TGTGCCACCAGTGATTTATTGAGGACGGAAGCTTTCTTT
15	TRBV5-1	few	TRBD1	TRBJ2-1	CASSLGGQGYNEQFF	TGCGCCAGCAGCTTGGGGGGACAGGGATACAATGAGCAGTTCTTC
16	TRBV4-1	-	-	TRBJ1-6	CASSQELGRLNSPLHF	TGCGCCAGCAGCCAAGAACTTGGCAGGCTTAATTCACCCCTCCACTTT
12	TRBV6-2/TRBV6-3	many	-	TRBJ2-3	CASTASTDTQYF	TGTGCCAGCACCGCTAGCACAGATACGCAGTATTTT
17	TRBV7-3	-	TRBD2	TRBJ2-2	CASSLYKGGTYTGELFF	TGTGCCAGCAGCTTATATAAGGGAGGGACGTACACCGGGGAGCTGTTTTTT
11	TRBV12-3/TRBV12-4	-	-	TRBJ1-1	CASNPGRGAFF	TGTGCCAGCAACCCGGGGAGGGGAGCTTTCTTT
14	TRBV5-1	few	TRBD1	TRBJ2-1	CASSRDRAYNEQFF	TGCGCCAGCTCCCGGGACAGGGCCTACAATGAGCAGTTCTTC
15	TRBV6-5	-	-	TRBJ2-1	CASRDGLAMNNEQFF	TGTGCCAGCAGAGACGGCCTTGCCATGAACAATGAGCAGTTCTTC
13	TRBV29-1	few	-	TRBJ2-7	CSVTSGNIYEQYF	TGCAGCGTTACATCCGGGAACATCTACGAGCAGTACTTC
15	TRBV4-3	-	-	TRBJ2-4	CASSQAFGGKNIQYF	TGCGCCAGCAGCCAAGCTTTCGGGGGAAAAAACATTCAGTACTTC
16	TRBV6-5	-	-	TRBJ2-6	CASSLGLTSGANVLTF	TGTGCCAGCAGTTTAGGACTGACCTCTGGGGCCAACGTCCTGACTTTC
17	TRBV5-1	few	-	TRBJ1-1	CASSSRRTGELNTEAFF	TGCGCCAGCAGCTCAAGAAGAACCGGCGAGTTGAACACTGAAGCTTTCTTT
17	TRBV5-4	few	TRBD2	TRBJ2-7	CASSSPGTSGGEYEQYF	TGTGCCAGCAGCTCCCCCGGGACTAGCGGGGGGGAGTACGAGCAGTACTTC
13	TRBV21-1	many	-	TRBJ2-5	CASSLVREETQYF	TGTGCCAGCAGCCTAGTTAGGGAAGAGACCCAGTACTTC
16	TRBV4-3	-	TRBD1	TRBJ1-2	CASSRSNLDRTYGYTF	TGCGCCAGCAGCCGGTCGAACTTGGACAGGACTTATGGCTACACCTTC
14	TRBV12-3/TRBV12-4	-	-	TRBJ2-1	CASRWSGPYNEQFF	TGTGCCAGCCGCTGGAGCGGGCCATACAATGAGCAGTTCTTC
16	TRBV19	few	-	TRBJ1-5	CASKFGGRWGNQPQHF	TGTGCCAGTAAATTCGGGGGAAGGTGGGGCAATCAGCCCCAGCATTTT
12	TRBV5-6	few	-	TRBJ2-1	CASSLPGTEQFF	TGTGCCAGCAGCTTGCCGGGGACTGAGCAGTTCTTC